This T cell receptor (beta chain) was sequenced in a study of metastatic and nonmetastatic thyroid tumors. About the study: Repertoires from malignant and benign thyroid patients were compared across blood and tumor or nodule tissue.

TCRdb reprocessed the PCR reads using MiXCR. The sample lists about 6,400 clones, under 35% seen once, with roughly 20% in the top ten. Study-wide findings and caveats: For both blood and tumor, malignant thyroid tumors reportedly showed significantly higher TCR beta diversity than benign nodules did.

This clone was observed at least ten times. Its antigen remains unidentified. All patients reached thyroid surgery having received no treatment beforehand. This CDR3 contains 17 residues. Germline CDR1 reads LGHNA; CDR2 reads YSLEER. V was clipped by 0 bases and J by 2 bases; unmatched bases: 5. The receptor comes from a female donor with papillary thyroid cancer or a benign thyroid nodule (not recorded which). Some clones in this sample may be carry-over from other donors' samples. Sequences were obtained from tumor tissue. This chain joins TRBV4-3 and TRBJ2-2; 8 bases fit TRBD2. Here the CDR3 reads CASSQDLAGKNTGELFF. Here the CDR3 DNA reads TGCGCCAGCAGCCAAGATTTAGCGGGGAAAAACACCGGGGAGCTGTTTTTT.